This T cell receptor (beta chain) stems from a study of blood T cell repertoires in COVID-19. At the level of the study: Acute and convalescent COVID-19 specimens originated in the United States, Italy and Spain. T cells, B-cell-depleted T cells, or PBMCs supplied cDNA or gDNA.

In the authors' workflow: By means of reference gene primer amplification, nucleated cell counts were estimated. Libraries were prepared by immunoSEQ multiplex PCR; TCRdb keeps only in-frame clonotypes and omits some of them. V, J and clone size derive from that table, while D and trimming were established from the DNA sequence. The data show about 170,000 clones, with approximately 84% seen just once and 2.5% to 3% held by the top ten. The CDR3 covers 12 residues. V trimming: 7 bases; J trimming: 12 bases; junction bases outside the gene matches: 5. The chain combines TRBV12-3 or TRBV12-4 with TRBJ2-2; 10 positions agree with TRBD1. The sequenced sample was peripheral blood. This TCR came from a woman of 80 years or more with COVID-19, enrolled during active disease. CDR3 in amino acids: CASTRQGAKLFF. CDR3 nucleotide sequence: TGTGCCAGCACCAGACAGGGGGCGAAGCTGTTTTTT.